Below, one T cell receptor beta chain is given with its context. This CDR3 region has 14 residues. CDR1 is SQVTM and CDR2 is ANQGSEA in the germline V gene. Trimming took 8 bases from V and 3 from J; bases not matched to a gene: 11. Time point meaning: newly diagnosed GD, antithyroid drugs for less than 3 months. Researchers made the TCR library from RNA that was extracted from PBMCs. Through Arm-PCR of CDR3 regions and iRepertoire HTBI primers, TCR beta libraries were built. TCRdb redid the calling of the multiplex PCR reads with MiXCR, one entry per CDR3 protein. This sample has 450,000 to 700,000 distinct CDR3 sequences, with roughly 13% found just once. This entry is derived from a study of regulatory T cells in long-lasting Graves disease. This sample also appeared in a second study, on T cells in Graves' hyperthyroidism and ophthalmopathy.

The TCR originated in a man under 40 with Graves disease. V is TRBV29-1 and J is TRBJ2-7; 9 bases line up with TRBD2. The sequencing here drew on peripheral blood mononuclear cells (PBMCs), taken at new diagnosis, from a patient treated with antithyroid drugs. The CDR3 bases are TGCAGCACGGGAGCGGGAGGCTCCTGCTACGAGCAGTACTTC. This gives the protein CSTGAGGSCYEQYF.